This TCR beta chain stems from a study of T cells in Graves' hyperthyroidism and ophthalmopathy. Study-wide results and limits: Among thyroid clonotypes expanded above 0.001, most also appeared in blood.

Germline assignment: CDR1 ENHRY and CDR2 SYGVKD. The V gene lost 8 bases and the J gene lost 1 base, with 17 bases spanning the gap. This CDR3 has 15 residues. Uncontrolled infections, other autoimmune diseases, pregnancy or lactation led to exclusion of patients. TCR beta CDR3 region amplification was performed from RNA transcripts. A first-round RT-PCR of the TCR CDR3 used the HTBI primer set. TCRdb re-derived calls from the multiplex PCR reads in MiXCR, one entry per CDR3 protein. This sample has about 270,000 distinct CDR3 sequences, with 20% to 30% found just once. Many counts were recorded for this clonotype. What it binds is not known.

The V call is TRBV10-3, the J call TRBJ2-5, with D possibly being TRBD1 (6 bases). Sequenced input: blood. The TCR originated in a man aged 35 to 55 with Graves' hyperthyroidism that later progressed to Graves' ophthalmopathy. The CDR3 sequence is CAIRQDSPLQETQYF. The CDR3 coding sequence is TGTGCCATCCGCCAGGACAGCCCGCTCCAAGAGACCCAGTACTTC.